This TCR beta chain appears in the sequencing data of a study of blood T cell repertoires in COVID-19. About the study: Whether acute or convalescent, the COVID-19 samples came from the United States, Italy and Spain. Sample material is recorded as cDNA or gDNA derived from T cells, B-cell-depleted T cells, or PBMCs.

The CDR3 runs 15 residues. Trimming removed 2 bases at V and 6 bases at J, with 14 bases between. Germline CDR1 is MNHEY and CDR2 is SVGEGT. Recruited during active infection, patients (from Seattle) were subsequently followed longitudinally. In the source study's methods: Estimation of nucleated cell counts was performed using reference gene primer amplification. Data came from immunoSEQ multiplex PCR; TCRdb stores just in-frame clones and leaves some out. The V and J calls and clone size were taken over from that table, and D and trimming were inferred from the DNA. The sample gives about 200,000 clones, roughly three quarters of which show up once; under 7% is in the top ten.

This clonotype was sampled from a woman aged 40 to 50 with COVID-19, enrolled during active disease. The specimen was peripheral blood. The chain couples TRBV6-2 or TRBV6-3 to TRBJ1-5, with D uncertain. DNA for the CDR3: TGTGCCAGCAGTTACACCCGGGGAGGTCGTCAGCCCCAGCATTTT. This gives the protein CASSYTRGGRQPQHF.